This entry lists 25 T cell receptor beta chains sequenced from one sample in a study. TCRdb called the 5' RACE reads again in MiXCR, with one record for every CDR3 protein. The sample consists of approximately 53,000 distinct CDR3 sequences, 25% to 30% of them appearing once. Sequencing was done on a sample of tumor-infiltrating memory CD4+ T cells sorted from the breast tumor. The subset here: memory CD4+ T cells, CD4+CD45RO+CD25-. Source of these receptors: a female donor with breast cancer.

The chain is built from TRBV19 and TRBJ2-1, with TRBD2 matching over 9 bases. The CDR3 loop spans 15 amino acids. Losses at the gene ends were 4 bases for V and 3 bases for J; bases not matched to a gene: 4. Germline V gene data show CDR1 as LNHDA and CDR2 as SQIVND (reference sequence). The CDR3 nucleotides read TGTGCCAGTAGTACTGAGCGGGGGGACTACAATGAGCAGTTCTTC. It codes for CASSTERGDYNEQFF.

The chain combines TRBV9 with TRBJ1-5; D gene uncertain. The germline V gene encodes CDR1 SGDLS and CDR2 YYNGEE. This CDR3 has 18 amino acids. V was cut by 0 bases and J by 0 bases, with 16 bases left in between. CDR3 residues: CASSVEGRPGYSNQPQHF. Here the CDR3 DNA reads TGTGCCAGCAGCGTAGAGGGTCGCCCCGGGTATAGCAATCAGCCCCAGCATTTT.

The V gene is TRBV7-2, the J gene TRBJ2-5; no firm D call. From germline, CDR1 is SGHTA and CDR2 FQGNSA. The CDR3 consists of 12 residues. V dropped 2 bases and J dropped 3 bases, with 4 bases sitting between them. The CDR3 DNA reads TGTGCCAGCAGCTTATCAGAAGAGACCCAGTACTTC. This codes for CASSLSEETQYF.

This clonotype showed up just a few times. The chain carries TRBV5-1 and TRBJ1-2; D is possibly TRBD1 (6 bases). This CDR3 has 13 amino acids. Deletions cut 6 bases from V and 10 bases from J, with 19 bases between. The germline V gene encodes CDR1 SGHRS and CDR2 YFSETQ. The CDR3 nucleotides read TGCGCCAGCACCCCGGGGGCGCCCAGCCACTACACCTTC. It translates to CASTPGAPSHYTF.

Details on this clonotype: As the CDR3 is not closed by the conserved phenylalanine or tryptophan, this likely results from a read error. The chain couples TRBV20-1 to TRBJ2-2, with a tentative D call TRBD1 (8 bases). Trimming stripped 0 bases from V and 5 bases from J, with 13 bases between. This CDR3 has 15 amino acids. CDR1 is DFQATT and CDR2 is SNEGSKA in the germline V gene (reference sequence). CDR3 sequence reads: CSARETGEGTGELFL. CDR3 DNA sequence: TGCAGTGCTAGAGAGACAGGGGAGGGGACCGGGGAGCTGTTTTTA.

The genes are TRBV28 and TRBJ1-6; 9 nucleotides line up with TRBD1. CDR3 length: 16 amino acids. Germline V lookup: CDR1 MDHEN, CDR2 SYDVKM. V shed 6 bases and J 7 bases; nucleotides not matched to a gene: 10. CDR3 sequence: CASSLTGTGKNSPLHF. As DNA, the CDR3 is TGTGCCAGCAGCCTAACCGGGACAGGGAAGAATTCACCCCTCCACTTT.

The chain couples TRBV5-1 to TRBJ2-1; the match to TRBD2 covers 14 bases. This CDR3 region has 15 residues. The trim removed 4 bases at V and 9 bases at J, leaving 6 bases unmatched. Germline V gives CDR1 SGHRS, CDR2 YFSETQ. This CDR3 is CASSQGLAGVGEQFF. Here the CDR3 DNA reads TGCGCCAGCAGCCAGGGACTAGCGGGAGTAGGTGAGCAGTTCTTC.

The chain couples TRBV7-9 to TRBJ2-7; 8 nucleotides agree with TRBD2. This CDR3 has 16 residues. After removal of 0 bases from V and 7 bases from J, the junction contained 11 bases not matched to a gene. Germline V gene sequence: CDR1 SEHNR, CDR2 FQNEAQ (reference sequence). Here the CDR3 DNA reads TGTGCCAGCAGCTTAGCCGTGGCGGCGGGAGGTGAAGAGCAGTACTTC. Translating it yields CASSLAVAAGGEEQYF. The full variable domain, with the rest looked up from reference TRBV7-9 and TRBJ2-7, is DTGVSQNPRHKITKRGQNVTFRCDPISEHNRLYWYRQTLGQGPEFLTYFQNEAQLEKSRLLSDRFSAERPKGSFSTLEIQRTEQGDSAMYLCASSLAVAAGGEEQYFGPGTRLTVT.

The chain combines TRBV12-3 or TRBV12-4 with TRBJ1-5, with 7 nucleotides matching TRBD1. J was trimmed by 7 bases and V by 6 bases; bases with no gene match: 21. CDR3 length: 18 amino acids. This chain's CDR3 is CASSHHNYREGAIQPQHF. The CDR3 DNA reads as TGTGCCAGCAGCCACCACAACTATAGGGAGGGGGCGATACAGCCCCAGCATTTT.

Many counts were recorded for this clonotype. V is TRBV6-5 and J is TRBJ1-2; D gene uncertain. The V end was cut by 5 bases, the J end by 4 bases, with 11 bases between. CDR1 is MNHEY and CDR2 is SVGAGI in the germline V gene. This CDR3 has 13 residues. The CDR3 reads CASSPFPGYGYTF. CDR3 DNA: TGTGCCAGCAGTCCCTTTCCCGGCTATGGCTACACCTTC.

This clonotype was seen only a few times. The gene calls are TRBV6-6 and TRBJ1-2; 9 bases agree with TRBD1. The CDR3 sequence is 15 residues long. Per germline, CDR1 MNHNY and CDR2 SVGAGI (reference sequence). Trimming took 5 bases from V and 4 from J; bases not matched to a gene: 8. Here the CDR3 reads CASSTPDRGIYGYTF. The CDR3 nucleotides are TGTGCCAGCAGTACCCCGGACAGGGGCATCTATGGCTACACCTTC.

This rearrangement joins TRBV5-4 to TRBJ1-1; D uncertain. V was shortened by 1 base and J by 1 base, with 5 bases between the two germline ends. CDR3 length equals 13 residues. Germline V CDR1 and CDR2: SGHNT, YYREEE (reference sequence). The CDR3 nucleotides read TGTGCCAGCAGCTTGAACAGGAACACTGAAGCTTTCTTT. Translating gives CASSLNRNTEAFF.

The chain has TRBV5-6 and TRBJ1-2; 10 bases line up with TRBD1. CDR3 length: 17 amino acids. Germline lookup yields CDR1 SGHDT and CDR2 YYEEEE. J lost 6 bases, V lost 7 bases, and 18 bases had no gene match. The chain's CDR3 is CASGVLIPGQGRDGYTF. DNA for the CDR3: TGTGCCAGCGGAGTCCTAATTCCGGGACAGGGGAGGGATGGCTACACCTTC.

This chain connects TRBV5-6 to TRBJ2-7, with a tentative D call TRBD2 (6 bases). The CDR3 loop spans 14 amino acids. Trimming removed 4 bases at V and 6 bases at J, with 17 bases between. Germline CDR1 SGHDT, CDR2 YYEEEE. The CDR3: CASSPGTTSAEQYF. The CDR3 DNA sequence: TGTGCCAGCAGCCCCGGGACGACTAGTGCCGAGCAGTACTTC.

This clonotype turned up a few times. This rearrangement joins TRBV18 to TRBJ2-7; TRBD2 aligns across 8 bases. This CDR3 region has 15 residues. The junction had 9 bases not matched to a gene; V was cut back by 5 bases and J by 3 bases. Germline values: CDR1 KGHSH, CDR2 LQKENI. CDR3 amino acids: CASSAAAGEGYEQYF. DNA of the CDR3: TGTGCCAGCTCAGCCGCAGCGGGGGAGGGCTACGAGCAGTACTTC.

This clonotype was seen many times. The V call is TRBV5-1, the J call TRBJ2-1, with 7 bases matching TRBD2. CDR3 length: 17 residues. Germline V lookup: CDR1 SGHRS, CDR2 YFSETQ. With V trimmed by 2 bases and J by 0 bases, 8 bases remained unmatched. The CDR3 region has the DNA TGCGCCAGCAGCTTTCGGGATTCGGGAGGCTCCTACAATGAGCAGTTCTTC. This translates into CASSFRDSGGSYNEQFF.

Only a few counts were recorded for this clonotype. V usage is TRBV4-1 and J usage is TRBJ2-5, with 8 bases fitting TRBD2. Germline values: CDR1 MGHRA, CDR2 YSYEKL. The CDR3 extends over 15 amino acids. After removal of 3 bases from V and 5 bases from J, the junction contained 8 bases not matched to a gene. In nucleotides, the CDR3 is TGCGCCAGCAGCCAGATCGGGGGGGGAGTGGAGACCCAGTACTTC. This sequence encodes CASSQIGGGVETQYF.

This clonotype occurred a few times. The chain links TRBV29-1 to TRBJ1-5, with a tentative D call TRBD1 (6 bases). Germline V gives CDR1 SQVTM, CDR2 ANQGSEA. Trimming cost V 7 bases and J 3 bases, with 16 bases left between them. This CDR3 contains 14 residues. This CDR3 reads CSAAGGPYNQPQHF. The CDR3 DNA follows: TGCAGCGCCGCCGGGGGGCCCTACAATCAGCCCCAGCATTTT.

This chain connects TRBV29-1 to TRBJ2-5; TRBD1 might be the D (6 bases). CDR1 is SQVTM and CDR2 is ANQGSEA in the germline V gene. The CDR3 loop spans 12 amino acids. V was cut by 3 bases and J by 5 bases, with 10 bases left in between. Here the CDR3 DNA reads TGCAGCGTTGAGGTCAGGGGCGAGACCCAGTACTTC. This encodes CSVEVRGETQYF.

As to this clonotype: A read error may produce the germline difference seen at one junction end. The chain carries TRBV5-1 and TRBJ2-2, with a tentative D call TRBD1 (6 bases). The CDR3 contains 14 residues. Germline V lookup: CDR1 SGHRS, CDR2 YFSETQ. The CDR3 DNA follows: TGCGTCAGCAGATCGACAGGGAACACCGGGGAGCTGTTTTTT. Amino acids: CVSRSTGNTGELFF.

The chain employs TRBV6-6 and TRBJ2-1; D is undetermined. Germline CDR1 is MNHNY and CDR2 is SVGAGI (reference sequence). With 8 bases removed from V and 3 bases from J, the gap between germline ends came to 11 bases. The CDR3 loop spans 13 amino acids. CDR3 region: CASASGYYNEQFF. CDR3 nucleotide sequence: TGTGCCAGCGCCTCTGGGTACTACAATGAGCAGTTCTTC.

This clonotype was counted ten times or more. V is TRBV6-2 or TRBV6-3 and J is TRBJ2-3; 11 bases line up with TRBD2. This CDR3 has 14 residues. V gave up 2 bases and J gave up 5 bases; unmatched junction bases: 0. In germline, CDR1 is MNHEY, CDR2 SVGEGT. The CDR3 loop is CASSYTSGRDTQYF. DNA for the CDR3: TGTGCCAGCAGTTACACTAGCGGGAGAGATACGCAGTATTTT.

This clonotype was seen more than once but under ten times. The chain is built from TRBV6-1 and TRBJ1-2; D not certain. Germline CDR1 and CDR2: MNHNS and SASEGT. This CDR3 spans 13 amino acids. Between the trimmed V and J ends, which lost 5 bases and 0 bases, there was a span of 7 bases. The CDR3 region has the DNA TGTGCCAGCAGTCAGAGTTCTAACTATGGCTACACCTTC. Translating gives CASSQSSNYGYTF.

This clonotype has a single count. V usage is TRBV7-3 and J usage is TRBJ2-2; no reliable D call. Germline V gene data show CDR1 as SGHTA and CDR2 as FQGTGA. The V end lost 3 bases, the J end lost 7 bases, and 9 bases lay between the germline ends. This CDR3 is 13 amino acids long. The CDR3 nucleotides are TGTGCCAGCAGCTTCCCTCAGCTCGGGGAGCTGTTTTTT. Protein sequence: CASSFPQLGELFF.

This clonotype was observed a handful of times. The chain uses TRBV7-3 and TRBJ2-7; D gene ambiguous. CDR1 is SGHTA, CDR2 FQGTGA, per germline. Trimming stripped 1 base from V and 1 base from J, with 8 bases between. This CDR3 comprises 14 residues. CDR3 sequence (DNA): TGTGCCAGCAGCTTAAATCCGGGTTCCTACGAGCAGTACTTC. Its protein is CASSLNPGSYEQYF.